The table lists the clone carrying this T cell receptor beta chain with a count of one. The antigen remains undetermined. Germline CDR1 is MNHEY and CDR2 is SVGAGI. V shed 0 bases, J shed 5 bases, and the junction held 3 bases outside the gene matches. CDR3 length equals 15 residues. PCR was performed using 60 Vbeta and 13 Jbeta primers. Clones were sequenced by immunoSEQ multiplex PCR, and TCRdb holds only the in-frame ones, with some missing. The sample shows about 160,000 clones, roughly 80% of them seen only once. The data were taken from a study of cytomegalovirus exposure and HLA in healthy donors. Broader study findings: High sensitivity and specificity were reportedly achieved when the classifier diagnosed cytomegalovirus status. No immune exposure information besides CMV serostatus was available.

V gene TRBV6-5 combines with J gene TRBJ1-4; TRBD1 matches 7 bases. This clonotype was sampled from a human donor in good health. Sequences were obtained from PBMCs. The CDR3 spells CASSYSTGSNEKLFF. DNA for the CDR3: TGTGCCAGCAGTTACTCGACAGGGTCGAATGAAAAACTGTTTTTT.